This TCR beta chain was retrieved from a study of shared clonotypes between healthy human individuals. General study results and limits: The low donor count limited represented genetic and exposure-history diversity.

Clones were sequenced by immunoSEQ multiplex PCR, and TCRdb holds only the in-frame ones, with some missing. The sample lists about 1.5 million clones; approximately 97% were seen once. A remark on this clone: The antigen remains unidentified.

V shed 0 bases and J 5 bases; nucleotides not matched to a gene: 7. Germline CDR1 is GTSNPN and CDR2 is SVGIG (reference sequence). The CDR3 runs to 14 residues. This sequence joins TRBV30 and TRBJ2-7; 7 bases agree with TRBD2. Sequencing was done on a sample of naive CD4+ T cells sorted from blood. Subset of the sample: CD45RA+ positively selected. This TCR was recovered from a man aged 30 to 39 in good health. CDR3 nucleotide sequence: TGTGCCTGGAGTGTTGGCGGGAGCAAAAACGAGCAGTACTTC. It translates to CAWSVGGSKNEQYF.